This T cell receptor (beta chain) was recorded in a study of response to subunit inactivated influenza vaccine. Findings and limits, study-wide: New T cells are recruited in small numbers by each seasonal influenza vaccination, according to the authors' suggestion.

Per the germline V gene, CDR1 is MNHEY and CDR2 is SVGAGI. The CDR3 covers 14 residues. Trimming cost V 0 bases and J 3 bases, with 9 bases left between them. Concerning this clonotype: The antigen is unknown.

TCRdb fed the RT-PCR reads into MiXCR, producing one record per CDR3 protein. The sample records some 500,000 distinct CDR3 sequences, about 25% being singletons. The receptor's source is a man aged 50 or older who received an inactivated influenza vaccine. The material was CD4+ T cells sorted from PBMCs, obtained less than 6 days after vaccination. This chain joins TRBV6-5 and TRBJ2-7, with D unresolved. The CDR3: CASSYSEGFYEQYF. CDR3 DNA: TGTGCCAGCAGTTACTCGGAAGGGTTCTACGAGCAGTACTTC.